These 25 T cell receptor beta chains originate from one sample sequenced in a study of T cell clonality in common variable immunodeficiency. Some clones are missing from TCRdb's copy, which holds only in-frame ones; the method was immunoSEQ multiplex PCR. The specimen has approximately 81,000 clones, none found just once. The sample comprised peripheral blood mononuclear cells. These receptor sequences come from a person between 18 and 69 years old in good health.

This clone appeared many times. The read comes to an end 3 residues before the CDR3 does, leaving the germline J gene to fill in the end. V is TRBV7-2 and J is TRBJ1-1; no firm D call. The CDR3 is 11 residues long. Germline V gene sequence: CDR1 SGHTA, CDR2 FQGNSA. The CDR3 is CASSLGATAFF. The CDR3 bases that were read are TGTGCCAGCAGCTTAGGTGCTACG.

Details on this clone: Read coverage stops 3 residues before the CDR3 terminus; the germline J gene supplies the remainder. J is TRBJ1-2 and V is TRBV5-1, with D possibly TRBD1 on 5 matching bases. Trimming removed 3 bases at V and 4 bases at J, with 19 bases between. This CDR3 is 16 amino acids long. CDR1 is SGHRS, CDR2 YFSETQ, per germline. The CDR3 sequence is CASSSEGAPGFYGYTF. The sequenced CDR3 bases are TGCGCCAGCAGCTCCGAAGGGGCCCCAGGATTCTATGGC.

There are many counts of this clone. The CDR3 extends 3 residues past the end of the read, so its final part is completed from the germline J gene. The gene calls are TRBV28 and TRBJ1-4, with TRBD1 matching 9 bases. CDR1 and CDR2 from the germline V gene are MDHEN and SYDVKM. This CDR3 is 16 amino acids long. The V and J ends lost 1 base and 2 bases, in that order; junction bases with no gene match: 2. The sequenced part of the CDR3 DNA is TGTGCCAGCAGTTTATCCGGACAGGGGACTAATGAAAAA. This sequence encodes CASSLSGQGTNEK. The entire CDR3 protein reads CASSLSGQGTNEKLFF.

This clone was counted ten times or more. The CDR3 end falls 3 residues outside the read, so it is completed with the germline J gene. This chain connects TRBV20-1 to TRBJ2-1, with TRBD2 matching 9 bases. CDR3 length: 15 amino acids. Losses at the gene ends were 5 bases for V and 3 bases for J; bases not matched to a gene: 8. Germline values: CDR1 DFQATT, CDR2 SNEGSKA (reference sequence). The CDR3 spells CSALRLAVYYNEQFF. Incomplete CDR3 DNA: TGCAGTGCTTTACGACTAGCGGTATACTACAATGAG.

This clone was recorded at least ten times. Read sequence stops 3 residues before the CDR3 end, and the germline J gene provides the missing end. V usage is TRBV19 and J usage is TRBJ1-2; D is undetermined. V lost 3 bases to trimming and J lost 4 bases, with 15 bases between them. Germline V gene data show CDR1 as LNHDA and CDR2 as SQIVND (reference sequence). CDR3 length: 15 amino acids. Here the CDR3 reads CASSMGRGGIYGYTF. The sequenced CDR3 bases are TGTGCCAGTAGTATGGGTCGAGGCGGAATCTATGGC.

This clone was seen ten or more times. The sequenced part of the CDR3 DNA is TGTGCCAGTAGTACCGGGACTAGCGGGAGGACTCTATACAATGAG. It is translated as CASSTGTSGRTLYNE. In full, the CDR3 reads CASSTGTSGRTLYNEQFF. The chain employs TRBV19 and TRBJ2-1, with 15 nucleotides matching TRBD2. The CDR3 end falls 3 residues outside the read, so it is completed with the germline J gene. The germline CDR1 and CDR2 sequences are LNHDA and SQIVND (reference sequence). After removal of 4 bases from V and 4 bases from J, the junction contained 8 bases not matched to a gene. CDR3 length equals 18 residues. The variable domain in full, with the rest retrieved from reference TRBV19 and TRBJ2-1, is DGGITQSPKYLFRKEGQNVTLSCEQNLNHDAMYWYRQDPGQGLRLIYYSQIVNDFQKGDIAEGYSVSREKKESFPLTVTSAQKNPTAFYLCASSTGTSGRTLYNEQFFGPGTRLTVL.

This clone showed up many times. CDR3 sequence: CASSSRTSGRLQTQYF. CDR3 DNA (partial): TGTGCCAGCTCATCACGGACTAGCGGGAGACTACAGACC. V and J are TRBV18 and TRBJ2-5; 13 bases are a match to TRBD2. The read terminates 3 residues before the CDR3 end, so the remaining end is supplied by the germline J gene. V lost 5 bases to trimming and J lost 6 bases; unmatched junction nucleotides: 9. There are 16 residues in the CDR3. Germline CDR1 and CDR2: KGHSH and LQKENI.

This clone was counted at least ten times. A read error may account for a junction end that differs from germline. The DNA read from the CDR3 is TGCGCCAGCAGCCAGGCACTAGCGGGAGAGTGGGATACG. This encodes CASSQALAGEWDT. The whole CDR3 region reads CASSQALAGEWDTQYF. The chain joins TRBV4-2 to TRBJ2-3; 11 bases fit TRBD2. The read ends 3 residues shy of where the CDR3 ends; the end is completed using the germline J gene. Germline loops: CDR1 LGHNA, CDR2 YNFKEQ. This CDR3 contains 16 residues.

This clone was recorded at least ten times. The CDR3 here is CASSLDGGGANVLTF. The sequenced CDR3 bases are TGCGCCAGCAGCTTGGACGGGGGTGGGGCCAACGTC. This chain connects TRBV5-1 to TRBJ2-6; tentatively, D is TRBD2 (6 bases). The CDR3 extends 3 residues past the end of the read, so its final part is completed from the germline J gene. There are 15 residues in the CDR3. Trimming took off 0 bases at V and 3 bases at J, with 7 bases between the two ends. Germline V gene sequence: CDR1 SGHRS, CDR2 YFSETQ.

This clone was picked up a small number of times. It may be a read error: a sequence one base away is much more abundant. The sequence runs out 3 residues before the end of the CDR3; the remainder is reconstructed from the germline J gene. The gene calls are TRBV5-6 and TRBJ1-6; 8 positions agree with TRBD1. Per the germline V gene, CDR1 is SGHDT and CDR2 is YYEEEE. The CDR3 is made up of 14 amino acids. The CDR3 DNA, read in part, is TGTGCCAGCAGCCCGGACAGGGATAATTCAACC. Translating gives CASSPDRDNST. The entire CDR3 protein reads CASSPDRDNSTLHF. Variable domain in full (rest from reference TRBV5-6 and TRBJ1-6): DAGVTQSPTHLIKTRGQQVTLRCSPKSGHDTVSWYQQALGQGPQFIFQYYEEEERQRGNFPDRFSGHQFPNYSSELNVNALLLGDSALYLCASSPDRDNSTLHFGNGTRLTVT.

This clone appeared many times. The read halts 3 residues ahead of the CDR3 end, with the missing end drawn from the germline J gene. V is TRBV7-9 and J is TRBJ1-1; no reliable D call. This CDR3 is built from 12 residues. Trimming took 1 base from V and 6 from J, leaving 6 bases between them. In germline, CDR1 is SEHNR, CDR2 FQNEAQ (reference sequence). The sequenced part of the CDR3 DNA is TGTGCCAGCAGCTTAGGGACTTCTGAA. The encoded protein is CASSLGTSE. The full CDR3 protein reads CASSLGTSEAFF.

This clone appeared many times. The read halts 3 residues ahead of the CDR3 end, with the missing end drawn from the germline J gene. Other DNA sequences in the sample encode the same CDR3. The V and J genes are TRBV5-8 and TRBJ2-3; 8 positions match TRBD2. Per the germline V gene, CDR1 is SGHTS and CDR2 is YDEGEE. Trimming removed 2 bases from V and 5 bases from J; junction bases left unmatched: 7. The CDR3 runs to 15 residues. Partial CDR3 DNA: TGTGCCAGCAGCTTTCCAGCGGGAGTCGGAGATACG. Translated: CASSFPAGVGDT. The whole CDR3 region reads CASSFPAGVGDTQYF.

This clone was detected only a few times. The read ends 3 residues early relative to the CDR3; the germline J gene fills the gap. The chain uses TRBV20-1 and TRBJ1-5; 9 nucleotides match TRBD1. Germline assignment: CDR1 DFQATT and CDR2 SNEGSKA (reference sequence). The junction had 21 bases not matched to a gene; V was cut back by 4 bases and J by 5 bases. The CDR3 is made up of 19 amino acids. Partial CDR3 DNA: TGCAGTGCTACCCGTATCCGGTTTCCGGGACAGGGAATCGATCAGCCC. This codes for CSATRIRFPGQGIDQP. The entire CDR3 is CSATRIRFPGQGIDQPQHF.

This clone was observed many times. Coverage ceases 3 residues before the CDR3 finishes, and the germline J gene fills in the end. This chain connects TRBV6-2 or TRBV6-3 to TRBJ2-7; D remains ambiguous. CDR1 is MNHEY and CDR2 is SVGEGT in the germline V gene. The CDR3 is made up of 13 amino acids. Trimming took off 2 bases at V and 5 bases at J, with 10 bases between the two ends. The CDR3 DNA, read in part, is TGTGCCAGCAGTTACACAGTCAAGGACGAG. This codes for CASSYTVKDE. The entire CDR3 is CASSYTVKDEQYF.

This clone was seen ten or more times. The sequenced fragment ends 3 residues before the CDR3 boundary, so the rest is inferred from the germline J gene. The rearrangement uses TRBV9 and TRBJ1-1; D is unresolved. Trimming took 0 bases from V and 1 from J, leaving 10 bases between them. The germline V gene has CDR1 SGDLS and CDR2 YYNGEE. CDR3 length equals 15 residues. The CDR3 DNA, read in part, is TGTGCCAGCAGCGTAGAGGCGGGGAAGAACACTGAA. It specifies CASSVEAGKNTE. The full CDR3 is CASSVEAGKNTEAFF.

Ten or more counts support this clone. Sequencing ends 3 residues short of the CDR3 end; the germline J gene provides the rest. This chain connects TRBV7-2 to TRBJ2-7, with D possibly TRBD2 on 6 matching bases. Trimming removed 3 bases from V and 0 bases from J, with 12 bases in between. The CDR3 loop spans 15 amino acids. The germline V gene has CDR1 SGHTA and CDR2 FQGNSA. The CDR3 region is CASSFSGKTSYEQYF. CDR3 DNA, as far as it was read: TGTGCCAGCAGCTTTAGCGGTAAAACCTCCTACGAG.

This clone was seen ten or more times. Read data end 3 residues before the CDR3 end; the end is taken from the germline J gene. The rearrangement joins TRBV3-1 (or the pseudogene TRBV3-2) to TRBJ2-7, with a weak D call TRBD2 (5 bases). The CDR3 is 15 amino acids. CDR1 is LGHDT, CDR2 YNNKEL, per germline (reference sequence). The V end was cut by 4 bases, the J end by 3 bases, with 16 bases between. CDR3 sequence: CASSLYAGLYYEQYF. The CDR3 DNA, read in part, is TGTGCCAGCAGCCTTTACGCCGGACTCTACTACGAG.

This clone has at least ten counts. The read terminates 3 residues ahead of where the CDR3 ends, so the germline J gene completes it. This rearrangement joins TRBV11-2 to TRBJ2-6; no firm D call. CDR1 SGHAT and CDR2 FQNNGV come from the germline V gene. V shed 4 bases and J shed 0 bases, with 4 bases lying between them. CDR3 length: 14 residues. CDR3: CASSSSSGANVLTF. The CDR3 DNA, read in part, is TGTGCCAGCAGCTCTTCCTCTGGGGCCAACGTC.

This clone showed up many times. The CDR3 extends 3 residues past the end of the read, so its final part is completed from the germline J gene. This chain joins TRBV6-2 or TRBV6-3 and TRBJ2-5; 10 positions agree with TRBD1. Germline lookup yields CDR1 MNHEY and CDR2 SVGEGT. With V trimmed by 4 bases and J by 5 bases, 7 bases remained unmatched. The CDR3 has 15 residues. Incomplete CDR3 DNA: TGTGCCAGCAGTTCCGGGACAGGGGCAGGGGAGACC. Its protein is CASSSGTGAGET. The whole CDR3 sequence is CASSSGTGAGETQYF.

The table lists this clone with many counts. From the germline J gene comes the end of the CDR3, since the read stops 3 residues before it. This chain connects TRBV12-5 to TRBJ2-1, with TRBD2 matching 12 bases. CDR3 length: 16 residues. Looked up from germline, CDR1 is LGHNT and CDR2 is FRNRAP. Trimming removed 5 bases from V and 8 bases from J; junction bases left unmatched: 10. CDR3 sequence reads: CASGPTLAGGLDEQFF. Partial CDR3 DNA: TGTGCTAGTGGTCCCACCCTAGCGGGAGGGCTCGATGAG.

About this clone itself: The read ends 3 residues early relative to the CDR3; the germline J gene fills the gap. V is TRBV10-2 and J is TRBJ2-2, with 9 bases lining up with TRBD2. The CDR3 sequence is 15 residues long. Germline CDR1 and CDR2: WSHSY and SAAADI. J was trimmed by 5 bases and V by 6 bases; bases with no gene match: 7. The DNA read from the CDR3 is TGCGCCAGCAGCTCGACTAGCGGTCCGACCGGGGAG. This codes for CASSSTSGPTGE. The entire CDR3 reads CASSSTSGPTGELFF.

In this sample, this clone turned up many times. From the germline J gene comes the end of the CDR3, since the read stops 3 residues before it. J is TRBJ1-1 and V is TRBV6-4; the D is unclear. CDR3 length: 13 residues. Germline assignment: CDR1 MRHNA and CDR2 SNTAGT. The DNA read from the CDR3 is TGTGCCAGCAGTGACTCTATAGCGGGCCCA. Its translation is CASSDSIAGP. The CDR3 reads in full as CASSDSIAGPAFF.

Many counts were recorded for this clone. Coverage ceases 3 residues before the CDR3 finishes, and the germline J gene fills in the end. The chain employs TRBV12-3 or TRBV12-4 and TRBJ2-5; a weak D match, TRBD2 (6 bases). The V gene lost 3 bases and the J gene lost 3 bases, with 14 bases spanning the gap. This CDR3 has 15 residues. The CDR3 sequence: CASSFFLAFKETQYF. The DNA read from the CDR3 is TGTGCCAGCAGTTTTTTTCTAGCGTTCAAAGAGACC.

This clone occurred many times. The CDR3 goes on 3 residues after the read ends, and that part is filled in from the germline J gene. The genes are TRBV11-3 and TRBJ2-5; D perhaps matches TRBD1 (6 bases). Germline lookup yields CDR1 SGHNT and CDR2 YENEEA. V lost 1 base, J lost 6 bases, and 9 bases lay in between. There are 13 residues in the CDR3. This CDR3 is CASSLGQGKTQYF. The part of the CDR3 DNA that was read is TGTGCCAGCAGCTTAGGTCAGGGGAAGACC.

In its sample, this clone was seen many times. The read ends 3 residues before the CDR3 terminus; that terminus is restored from the germline J gene. The chain recombines TRBV5-5 with TRBJ1-1; 7 nucleotides align to TRBD1. The CDR3 runs to 15 residues. The trim removed 4 bases at V and 1 base at J, leaving 7 bases unmatched. Germline values: CDR1 SGHKS, CDR2 YYEKEE (reference sequence). The CDR3 sequence is CASSRTTGANTEAFF. CDR3 DNA (partial): TGTGCCAGCAGCCGGACCACAGGGGCGAACACTGAA.